This is a list of T cell receptor beta chains from one sample in a study of control samples from healthy donors and cancer patients. Generated by immunoSEQ multiplex PCR, the TCRdb table keeps only in-frame clones and is missing some. The sample gives some 150,000 clones, roughly 93% of which show up once; more than 2% is in the top ten. Sequencing was done on a sample of blood. The source of these receptors is a middle-aged man in good health. The CDR3 runs from the conserved cysteine through the conserved F or W. A D gene is named only where the DNA matches it firmly. For some rows the clone size is stated as once, few or many, or as a class when expanded; others skip it.

clone size	D gene	J gene	V gene	CDR3 DNA	CDR3 protein
.	.	TRBJ1-5	TRBV27	TGTGCCAGCAGACGGGGGGGCTTGAATCAGCCCCAGCATTTT	CASRRGGLNQPQHF
once	.	TRBJ2-6	TRBV18	TGTGCCAGCTCATCATCGGGGACGGCGGGGGCCAACGTCCTGACTTTC	CASSSSGTAGANVLTF
.	TRBD1	TRBJ2-3	TRBV28	TGTGCCAGTTTGGGGCAGGGGGGCACAGATACGCAGTATTTT	CASLGQGGTDTQYF
.	TRBD2	TRBJ2-2	TRBV5-6	TGTGCCAGCAGCTTGGCTCTAGCGGGAGCATTTGGGGAGCTGTTTTTT	CASSLALAGAFGELFF
.	TRBD1	TRBJ1-1	TRBV28	TGTGCCAGCAGGACCGGGACAGCGCTGAACACTGAAGCTTTCTTT	CASRTGTALNTEAFF
.	TRBD1	TRBJ1-2	TRBV25-1	TGTGCCAGCAGTGAACAGGGGGCAACGCCCCGGGGCTACACCTTC	CASSEQGATPRGYTF
few	.	TRBJ2-2	TRBV5-5	TGTGCCAGCAGCCCTTTAGACGGGGAGCTGTTTTTT	CASSPLDGELFF
.	TRBD1	TRBJ2-5	TRBV5-5	TGTGCCAGCAGCTCCCTAGGGGGCGGAGAGACCCAGTACTTC	CASSSLGGGETQYF
once	.	TRBJ1-1	TRBV28	TGTGCCAGCAGCCCTCTGAACACTGAAGCTTTCTTT	CASSPLNTEAFF
.	.	TRBJ2-7	TRBV15	TGTGCCACCTCCCGACAGGGAGGATACGAGCAGTACTTC	CATSRQGGYEQYF
.	TRBD1	TRBJ1-2	TRBV3-1/TRBV3-2	TGTGCCAGCAGCCGAGGAACAGGGGGCGACTATGGCTACACCTTC	CASSRGTGGDYGYTF
.	TRBD1	TRBJ2-1	TRBV7-3	TGTGCCAGCAGCCTAACAGACCGGGACAGGGCCCATGAGCAGTTCTTC	CASSLTDRDRAHEQFF
.	.	TRBJ2-1	TRBV5-1	TGCGCCAGCAGCTTGGGCGGGGCATCATACAATGAGCAGTTCTTC	CASSLGGASYNEQFF
.	.	TRBJ1-4	TRBV3-1/TRBV3-2	TGTGCCAGCAGCCAAGTACCCGGTCTCAATGAAAAACTGTTTTTT	CASSQVPGLNEKLFF
.	TRBD1	TRBJ2-5	TRBV13	TGTGCCAGCAGCTTAATGGGGGACAGGGTCCAAGAGACCCAGTACTTC	CASSLMGDRVQETQYF
.	.	TRBJ1-5	TRBV2	TGTGCCAGCAGTATGGTTGGCGCTCAGCCCCAGCATTTT	CASSMVGAQPQHF
few	.	TRBJ2-7	TRBV7-9	TGTGCCAGCAGCCCCCCGACGGTAATCGAAGTCTACGAGCAGTACTTC	CASSPPTVIEVYEQYF
.	.	TRBJ1-2	TRBV28	TGTGCCAGCAGTAGGCAGAACTATGGCTACACCTTC	CASSRQNYGYTF
.	TRBD1	TRBJ1-3	TRBV4-1	TGCGCCAGCAGTCAACTCCTCGGACAGGGGGAGAACACCATATATTTT	CASSQLLGQGENTIYF
.	TRBD2	TRBJ2-3	TRBV3-1/TRBV3-2	TGTGCCAGCAGCCAAGATTCCGGACTAGGGCCCACAGATACGCAGTATTTT	CASSQDSGLGPTDTQYF
.	TRBD1	TRBJ1-4	TRBV28	TGTGCCAGCAGTCACCGGACAGGGGGCGAGAAAGAAAAACTGTTTTTT	CASSHRTGGEKEKLFF
once	.	TRBJ2-5	TRBV3-1/TRBV3-2	TGTGCCAGCAGCCATATGGAAGAGCCCCAGTACTTC	CASSHMEEPQYF
.	.	TRBJ2-6	TRBV6-1	TGTGCCAGCAGTGAAAGGGGTACTGGGGCCAACGTCCTGACTTTC	CASSERGTGANVLTF
.	TRBD2	TRBJ2-7	TRBV18	TGTGCCAGCTCACCACCAGCGGGAGGTCCCTACGAGCAGTACTTC	CASSPPAGGPYEQYF
.	.	TRBJ1-6	TRBV3-1/TRBV3-2	TGTGCCAGCAGCCGATCCGGCAATAATTCACCCCTCCACTTT	CASSRSGNNSPLHF
.	TRBD2	TRBJ2-1	TRBV3-1/TRBV3-2	TGTGCCAGCAGCCTAGGACTAGCGGGAGGACGAGGGAATGAGCAGTTCTTC	CASSLGLAGGRGNEQFF
once	.	TRBJ2-7	TRBV11-2	TGTGCCAGCAGCTTTACGGACAAGGGCCAAACAGCCTACGAGCAGTACTTC	CASSFTDKGQTAYEQYF
.	.	TRBJ2-3	TRBV10-3	TGTGCCATCAGTGTTGGGGTGTCAGATACGCAGTATTTT	CAISVGVSDTQYF
.	TRBD1	TRBJ1-4	TRBV28	TGTGCCAGCAGTCGGGACAGGGGGCAACAAAAACTGTTTTTT	CASSRDRGQQKLFF
.	.	TRBJ1-5	TRBV10-3	TGTGCCATCAGCCCACAGGAGAGCAATCAGCCCCAGCATTTT	CAISPQESNQPQHF
few	.	TRBJ2-7	TRBV20-1	TGCAGTGCTGGGCCCTCCTACGAGCAGTACTTC	CSAGPSYEQYF
.	TRBD2	TRBJ2-1	TRBV5-1	TGCGCCAGCAGCCCCACTAGCGGCTCCTACAATGAGCAGTTCTTC	CASSPTSGSYNEQFF
.	.	TRBJ2-1	TRBV2	TGTGCCAGCAGTCTCAACAGTGAGCAGTTCTTC	CASSLNSEQFF
.	TRBD2	TRBJ2-5	TRBV12-3/TRBV12-4	TGTGCCAGCAGTTTTGTAGCGGGAGAGACCCAGTACTTC	CASSFVAGETQYF
.	.	TRBJ1-3	TRBV7-9	TGTGCCAGCGGGCCGGGGACCTCTGGAAACACCATATATTTT	CASGPGTSGNTIYF
.	.	TRBJ2-7	TRBV10-3	TGTGCCATCAGTGATTCAGGGGGGGCCAGGGAGCAGTACTTC	CAISDSGGAREQYF
once	TRBD1	TRBJ1-2	TRBV28	TGTGCCAGCAGCCCCGGGACAGGGTACGGCTACACCTTC	CASSPGTGYGYTF
once	.	TRBJ2-7	TRBV27	TGTGCCAGCAGTCCACAGGTGCCGCACCTTACCTCCTACGAGCAGTACTTC	CASSPQVPHLTSYEQYF
.	TRBD1	TRBJ1-1	TRBV28	TGTGCCAGCAGCCCGGAACAGGGGCACACTGAAGCTTTCTTT	CASSPEQGHTEAFF
.	.	TRBJ2-1	TRBV5-1	TGCGCCAGCAGCTTGGTACCGGGGCTAGAGGTAGAGCAGTTCTTC	CASSLVPGLEVEQFF
.	.	TRBJ2-6	TRBV28	TGTGCCAGCAGTAGCCCCTCGTTTGGGACGGGCTCTGGGGCCAACGTCCTGACTTTC	CASSSPSFGTGSGANVLTF
.	TRBD1	TRBJ1-5	TRBV4-1	TGCGCCAGCAGCCAATACAACAGGGGAAACACTCAGCCCCAGCATTTT	CASSQYNRGNTQPQHF
.	TRBD2	TRBJ2-1	TRBV5-1	TGCGCCAGCGAACAGGGACTAGCGGGTGGTAATGAGCAGTTCTTC	CASEQGLAGGNEQFF
.	.	TRBJ2-5	TRBV7-9	TGTGCCAGCAGCTCCTCCTCTTACAGGGTCCAAGAGACCCAGTACTTC	CASSSSSYRVQETQYF
.	TRBD1	TRBJ1-1	TRBV19	TGTGCCAGTAGGTCCACCCACAGGGGTCTCGGCACTGAAGCTTTCTTT	CASRSTHRGLGTEAFF
.	TRBD2	TRBJ2-7	TRBV2	TGTGCCAGCAGTCTGACTAGCGGGAGTGACGAGCAGTACTTC	CASSLTSGSDEQYF